This TCR beta chain emerged from a study of spatial heterogeneity in lung cancer. As for time point: blood at routine non-recurrence follow-up after resection. Unsorted whole RNA from tumor, nontumor lung or frozen PBMC underwent sequencing. The germline gives CDR1 SEHNR, CDR2 FQNEAQ (reference sequence). Between the trimmed V and J ends, which lost 1 base and 4 bases, there was a span of 26 bases. CDR3 length: 20 residues. Note on this clonotype: Its target is not known.

Each CDR3 protein gets one entry after TCRdb re-called the 5' RACE reads with MiXCR. Of about 16,000 distinct CDR3 sequences in the sample, around 5.9% were seen once. Findings of the study overall: Among blood samples, ubiquitous expanded tumor TCRs appeared more at resection than at follow-up.

This TCR was recovered from a male donor with early-stage non-small cell lung cancer. The chain uses TRBV7-9 and TRBJ2-1; D is unresolved. The source was PBMCs, collected at follow-up. As DNA, the CDR3 is TGTGCCAGCAGCTTAGATTCCTTACGGGCTCGGCGGAACCCTTACAATGAGCAGTTCTTC. Amino acid sequence: CASSLDSLRARRNPYNEQFF. Drawing the rest from reference TRBV7-9 and TRBJ2-1, the complete variable domain is DTGVSQNPRHKITKRGQNVTFRCDPISEHNRLYWYRQTLGQGPEFLTYFQNEAQLEKSRLLSDRFSAERPKGSFSTLEIQRTEQGDSAMYLCASSLDSLRARRNPYNEQFFGPGTRLTVL.